This TCR beta chain emerged from a study of cytomegalovirus exposure and HLA in healthy donors (TCRdb year 2017). Regarding the study in general: An earlier analysis of a few hundred of the donors reported 276 Gb of sequence data and 117 million unique TCR beta sequences obtained from around 180 million T cells. The aim of the study was to test whether cataloging public T cell receptors could identify signatures of past pathogen exposure. Several DR-DQ haplotypes were treated as single units for association and clustering because of strong linkage in the cohort. To study patterns of TCR occurrence, a later analysis re-analyzed previously published TCR beta repertoires from just over 650 donors and added high-resolution HLA genotyping. Rather than drawing on any new phenotypic data, the later analysis identified candidate immune exposures from TCR beta sequences and the way those sequences occurred across donors. Typing coverage varied by locus: roughly 629-630 donors for A, B, C, DRB1 and DQB1; roughly 510 for DQA1; approximately 570 for DPA1; approximately 490 for DPB1. Donor age, sex, ethnicity and CMV serostatus were collected together with the repertoire data. The T cell repertoires of about 700 subjects were profiled by immunosequencing and related to cytomegalovirus serostatus. Genome-wide SNP genotypes for about 65% of the roughly 700 donors were used in a later genetic analysis, which treated that subset as a discovery cohort. In addition to the first cohort of about 650 subjects, a separate validation cohort of over 90 different subjects was used. To predict cytomegalovirus infection status, the study brought together high-throughput TCR immunosequencing, statistical association of individual TCRs with disease status, and machine learning. All discovery cohort repertoires had been generated using a single sequencing platform. Among roughly 370 genotyped donors of the cohort, an average of approximately 240,000 unique TCR beta nucleotide sequences were sequenced per donor, around 20% of them non-productive. HLA typing covered class I and class II loci at four-digit resolution. Roughly 300 gigabases of sequencing data and around 85 million unique TCR sequences made up an early release that covered approximately 650 HLA-typed donors. To decide whether each TCR beta V gene segment behaved as functional or pseudogenic, an earlier analysis of some 600 of the donors relied on high-throughput TCR beta sequencing. Of the 300 to 500 genotyped donors, approximately 81% were placed in the genetic ancestry cluster associated with self-reported Caucasian donors.

Sequences SGDLS (CDR1) and YYNGEE (CDR2) are obtained from the germline V gene. The CDR3 sequence holds 14 residues, the cysteine and phenylalanine included. Only the CDR3 DNA stays, 42 bases, in frame from base 1. Trimming costs V 0 bases and J 7 bases, and their ends lie 14 bases apart. The cohort was made up of about 610 healthy bone marrow donors. All cohort members were sampled while nominally healthy, although unrecorded immune exposures were likely present. The donor tested CMV seronegative, placing the donor among the 352 seronegative members of the cohort. A peripheral blood sample was collected from each donor, and TCR beta sequencing was performed on peripheral blood mononuclear cells. The Qiagen DNeasy Blood Extraction Kit was used to extract genomic DNA from the blood cell samples. The full study reports these points: In this cohort, only TCR beta chains were sequenced, and detectable features were limited by the absence of alpha or paired-chain data. In both the original and validation cohorts, the classifier was reported to diagnose cytomegalovirus status with high specificity and sensitivity. CMV serostatus was the only immune exposure information available for the cohort. The 87-base-pair reads could not distinguish some IMGT-functional V segments, including TRBV6-2 and TRBV6-3, so those segments were excluded. Because counts were too low, seventeen rarely observed V segments, including chromosome 9 orphons, were excluded from the earlier analysis of around 640 of the donors. A total of some 180 TCR beta chains were listed by the study as associated with cytomegalovirus. Three of the identified cytomegalovirus-associated TCR beta chains were confirmed in vitro to be specific for cytomegalovirus antigens. At a false discovery rate of 0.05, a later analysis linked 16,951 TCR beta sequences to specific HLA alleles. Presence/absence analyses assumed roughly uniform sequencing depth across donors, an assumption that may not hold. A later genetic analysis reported fewer N-insertions in productive TCRs among donors in an Asian-associated ancestry cluster than the approximately 670-donor mean. A later analysis found that most CMV-associated TCR beta chains appeared HLA-restricted, with HLA associations seemingly driven largely by CMV exposure. In an earlier analysis of 587 of the donors, most TCR beta V segments appeared in productive rearrangements about 87% or about 30% of the time, broadly matching IMGT annotations. A further reported finding was that TCR beta sequences accurately predicted the HLA-A and HLA-B alleles for most subjects in the first cohort. HLA typing was unavailable for some donors at each locus, so association tests used only the typed subset. While some public TCRs were present in many individuals, most TCR sequences turned up only very rarely across donors. A later analysis found that TCR association rates varied across HLA loci, with DRB1 alleles showing the most associated TCRs and HLA-C alleles the fewest. A later analysis reported that several top co-occurrence clusters appeared linked to parvovirus B19, influenza, CMV and Epstein-Barr virus. When HLA alleles, especially DR and DQ, strongly co-occurred, TCR associations were difficult to assign to individual alleles. A cluster of highly shared sequence variants was judged likely to be a technical artifact of the sequencing pipeline. V-gene and J-gene trimming of TCR beta chains was associated with a missense DCLRE1C variant in a later genetic analysis, and the association was replicated in an independent cohort. Linkage disequilibrium might explain the correlated functional status among segregating V segments, but an unknown experimental factor could not be excluded. Compared with equally common non-associated chains, HLA-associated TCR beta chains in a later analysis were more clonally expanded and had lower generation probabilities. The authors suggested that the approach could potentially be extended to other disease states and immunological phenotypes.

Receptor amplification or capture employed the immunoSEQ multiplex PCR assay. A mixture of 60 forward primers for TCR Vbeta segments and 13 reverse primers for TCR Jbeta segments was used in the multiplex PCR. The CDR3 region of rearranged TCR beta genes was amplified from genomic DNA with a multiplex PCR assay. Amplified TCR beta libraries were sequenced as 87-base-pair reads on the Illumina HiSeq System. In the authors' own workflow: A later analysis counted tens of millions of unique TCR beta chains across the 550 to 700 repertoires, and 9 million to 14 million of these chains were shared by at least two donors. Raw reads were error-corrected and collapsed into unique sequences by a nearest-neighbor algorithm in which closely related sequences were merged to remove PCR and sequencing errors. V, D and J gene segments were assigned by aligning CDR3 sequences to IMGT reference sequences. For a sequence to be retained, at least a six-nucleotide match to both a V gene segment and a J gene segment was required. Rearrangements were called productive when the CDR3 lacked stop codons and stayed in frame with V and J; all others were non-productive. CDR3 was defined according to IMGT convention as the region running from the second conserved V-encoded cysteine to the conserved J-encoded phenylalanine. The earlier analysis of about 640 of the donors excluded any sequence lacking an unambiguous match to a single V gene segment. In an earlier analysis of approximately 550 of the donors, V segments were called functional above 56.7% productive rearrangements and were called segregating when the between-donor standard deviation exceeded 5%. To diagnose cytomegalovirus status from the catalog of TCR beta chain sequences, a statistical classification framework was built. In a later analysis, V and J genes were assigned by comparing TCR nucleotide sequences against IMGT/GENE-DB human TR gene sequences. Using the TCRdist pipeline, a later analysis assigned CDR3 sequences along with most-parsimonious VDJ recombination scenarios. In a later analysis, each TCR beta chain was defined by its CDR3 amino acid sequence together with its V-gene family, and reads without a unique V-gene family were excluded. In a later analysis, approximately 640 highly shared, low-generation-probability nucleotide sequences were removed to address suspected cross-contamination and a sequencing artifact. In a later analysis, a clonal expansion index was calculated for each public chain from normalized within-repertoire ranks of inferred template counts. In a later analysis, generation probabilities were computed using a VDJ recombination model fitted to out-of-frame rearrangements, and the results were checked against IGoR. In a later analysis, TCR-TCR, TCR-HLA and TCR-CMV co-occurrence was scored with hypergeometric tests, and a repertoire-size bias correction was applied to TCR pairs. In a later analysis, false discovery rates were estimated by permuting HLA or CMV assignments 20 times. In a later analysis, co-occurring TCRs were grouped with DBSCAN, and TCRdist sequence similarity was added when clustering was performed within HLA-allele-positive subsets. Repertoires with fewer than 30,000 or more than 120,000 public chains were left out of co-occurrence clustering, as were about five repertoires with anomalous nucleotide sharing. TCRdb provides this immuneACCESS table in a form limited to in-frame rearrangements. Some clones are lacking; in checked studies, under half of them reflect an unresolved V gene, and why the rest are absent is not known. The V and J calls and the clone size are those of that table, but D and trimming were determined from the DNA. This sample lists 220,000 or so clones; approximately 78% were detected once. Around 4% of the sample belongs to the ten largest clones.

Comment on this clone: Its antigen is not yet known. No per-base quality is available; no much larger clone lies one base away.

This TCR was sampled from a male donor in good health and CMV-seronegative. This chain is built from TRBV9 and TRBJ2-7; TRBD1 is possibly the D segment (6 matching bases). The sample comprised PBMCs. The DNA sequence is given as TGTGCCAGCAGCGTAGGGACAGCCTTTGGGGAGCAGTACTTC. Translated, this is CASSVGTAFGEQYF.